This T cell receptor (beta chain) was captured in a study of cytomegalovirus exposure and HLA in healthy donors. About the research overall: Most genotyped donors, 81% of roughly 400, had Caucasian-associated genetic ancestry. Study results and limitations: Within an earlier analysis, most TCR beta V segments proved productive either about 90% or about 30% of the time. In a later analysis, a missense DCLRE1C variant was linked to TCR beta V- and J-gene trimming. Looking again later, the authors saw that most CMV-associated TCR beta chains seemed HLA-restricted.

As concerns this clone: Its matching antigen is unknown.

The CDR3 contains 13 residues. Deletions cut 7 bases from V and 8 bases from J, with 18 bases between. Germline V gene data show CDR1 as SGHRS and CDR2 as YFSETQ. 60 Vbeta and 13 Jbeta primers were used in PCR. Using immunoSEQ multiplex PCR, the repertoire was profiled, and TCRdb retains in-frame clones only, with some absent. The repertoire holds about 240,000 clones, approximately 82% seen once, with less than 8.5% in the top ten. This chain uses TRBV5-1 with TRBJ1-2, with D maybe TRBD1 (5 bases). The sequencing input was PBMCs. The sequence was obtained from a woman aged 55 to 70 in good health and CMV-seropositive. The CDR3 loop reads CASRPGLANGYTF. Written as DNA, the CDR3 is TGCGCCAGCCGCCCAGGGTTGGCGAACGGCTACACCTTC.